These 15 T cell receptor beta chains were sequenced from one sample in a study of a mutant IDH1 vaccine in newly diagnosed glioma. Sequenced by immunoSEQ multiplex PCR; TCRdb stores in-frame clones only, minus some. In the table there are around 100,000 clones, around 90% of which are singletons. For these TCRs, the target antigens are not known. Time point noted: week 11, during vaccination. A 20-mer mutant IDH1 peptide at 300 ug was injected subcutaneously with topical imiquimod. Sequenced here: PBMCs, sampled from a glioma patient whose treatment included an IDH1 peptide vaccine. Source of these receptors: a woman between 50 and 59 years old with glioma.

The rearrangement links TRBV21-1 to TRBJ2-3; the listed D gene, TRBD2, was not tested against the DNA. TRBV21-1 is noted as a pseudogene. The CDR3 covers 14 residues. The CDR3 is CASSRDCPTDTQYF. The DNA of the CDR3 is TGTGCCAGCAGCCGGGACTGTCCGACAGATACGCAGTATTTT.

The V gene is TRBV19, the J gene TRBJ2-1; 7 bases map to TRBD2. The CDR3 extends over 14 amino acids. Germline trimming cut 3 bases from V and 7 bases from J; bases unmatched to any gene: 6. Germline values: CDR1 LNHDA, CDR2 SQIVND (reference sequence). The CDR3 reads CASSIGRGGNEQFF. The CDR3 region has the DNA TGTGCCAGTAGTATTGGGAGGGGAGGAAATGAGCAGTTCTTC.

V gene TRBV2 combines with J gene TRBJ1-3, with 7 nucleotides matching TRBD1. Germline assignment: CDR1 SNHLY and CDR2 FYNNEI. The CDR3 consists of 15 residues. V shed 5 bases, J shed 0 bases, and the junction held 4 bases outside the gene matches. CDR3 in amino acids: CASSSDRASGNTIYF. The CDR3 coding sequence is TGTGCCAGCAGTTCCGACAGGGCCTCTGGAAACACCATATATTTT.

The V gene is TRBV5-6, the J gene TRBJ2-1, with 10 bases fitting TRBD2. Germline assignment: CDR1 SGHDT and CDR2 YYEEEE. The V segment lost 5 bases and the J segment 6 bases; nucleotides outside the gene matches: 5. The CDR3 length is 14 residues. The CDR3 region is CASSFGTSANEQFF. CDR3 nucleotide sequence: TGTGCCAGCAGTTTCGGGACTAGCGCCAATGAGCAGTTCTTC.

The rearrangement uses TRBV4-1 and TRBJ1-6; D is ambiguous. Germline V gene sequence: CDR1 MGHRA, CDR2 YSYEKL. There are 16 residues in the CDR3. Trimming cost V 1 base and J 7 bases, with 14 bases left between them. The CDR3 spells CASSQGPGSGNSPLHF. The CDR3 DNA is TGCGCCAGCAGCCAAGGCCCCGGTAGTGGGAATTCACCCCTCCACTTT.

This clone was counted a few times. The chain employs TRBV28 and TRBJ2-6; TRBD1 matches 10 bases. Trimming at V came to 6 bases and at J to 0 bases, leaving 2 bases not matched to a gene. In germline, CDR1 is MDHEN, CDR2 SYDVKM. CDR3 size: 16 residues. The CDR3 is CASRGQGTSGANVLTF. The CDR3 bases are TGTGCCAGCAGGGGACAGGGGACCTCTGGGGCCAACGTCCTGACTTTC. Filled out from reference TRBV28 and TRBJ2-6, the complete variable domain reads DVKVTQSSRYLVKRTGEKVFLECVQDMDHENMFWYRQDPGLGLRLIYFSYDVKMKEKGDIPEGYSVSREKKERFSLILESASTNQTSMYLCASRGQGTSGANVLTFGAGSRLTVL.

This rearrangement joins TRBV10-3 to TRBJ1-1; tentatively, D is TRBD1 (5 bases). V shed 4 bases and J shed 3 bases, with 15 bases lying between them. The CDR3 covers 15 residues. The germline gives CDR1 ENHRY, CDR2 SYGVKD. This chain's CDR3 is CAISVQGVLDTEAFF. CDR3 nucleotide sequence: TGTGCCATCAGTGTTCAGGGTGTGTTGGACACTGAAGCTTTCTTT.

This chain connects TRBV27 to TRBJ1-5; D unresolved. Germline loops: CDR1 MNHEY, CDR2 SMNVEV (reference sequence). Trimming cost V 6 bases and J 3 bases, with 12 bases left between them. This CDR3 is built from 14 residues. This chain's CDR3 is CASSRDRSNQPQHF. As DNA, the CDR3 is TGTGCCAGCAGCCGCGACCGTTCCAATCAGCCCCAGCATTTT.

V gene TRBV12-2 combines with J gene TRBJ1-2; the table calls TRBD1, which could not be checked here. TRBV12-2 is flagged as a pseudogene. CDR3 length: 14 residues. The CDR3 coding sequence is TGTGCAAGTCGCTTAACCGACAGGGAGTATGGCTACACCTTC. This encodes CASRLTDREYGYTF.

The genes are TRBV29-1 and TRBJ2-3, with TRBD1 identical over 10 bases. The J segment lost 3 bases and the V segment lost 4 bases, leaving 7 bases of the junction unmatched. Germline V gene lookup returns CDR1 SQVTM and CDR2 ANQGSEA. The CDR3 is 15 residues long. In DNA, the CDR3 is TGCAGCGTTGCCCGGACAGGGGGAGAAACAGATACGCAGTATTTT. Its protein product is CSVARTGGETDTQYF.

This clone came up once. The chain combines TRBV28 with TRBJ1-5, with D maybe TRBD1 (6 bases). This CDR3 region has 16 residues. Germline CDR1 and CDR2: MDHEN and SYDVKM. V was trimmed by 6 bases and J by 5 bases, leaving 20 bases between them. CDR3 in amino acids: CASRSWAFGGYQPQHF. In DNA, the CDR3 is TGTGCCAGCAGATCCTGGGCCTTCGGGGGCTATCAGCCCCAGCATTTT.

J is TRBJ2-7 and V is TRBV6-1, with 7 positions matching TRBD2. The CDR3 is made up of 14 amino acids. Trimming cost V 4 bases and J 3 bases; bases outside gene matches: 6. Germline V gene sequence: CDR1 MNHNS, CDR2 SASEGT. As DNA, the CDR3 is TGTGCCAGCAGTGTGGCGGGAGACGTCTACGAGCAGTACTTC. As protein: CASSVAGDVYEQYF.

The V and J genes are TRBV11-2 and TRBJ2-3; D may be TRBD1 or TRBD2 (6 bases each). Germline lookup yields CDR1 SGHAT and CDR2 FQNNGV. Between the trimmed V and J ends, which lost 4 bases and 0 bases, there was a span of 20 bases. This CDR3 is built from 18 residues. The CDR3 DNA follows: TGTGCCAGCAGCTCGCGGACGGTAGGGGGGACTAGCACAGATACGCAGTATTTT. Protein sequence: CASSSRTVGGTSTDTQYF.

J is TRBJ2-3 and V is TRBV2; D remains unclear. Germline assignment: CDR1 SNHLY and CDR2 FYNNEI. Trimming stripped 4 bases from V and 6 bases from J, with 11 bases between. The CDR3 is made up of 13 amino acids. The CDR3 loop is CASSGSTTDTQYF. CDR3 nucleotide sequence: TGTGCCAGCAGTGGGTCCACCACCGATACGCAGTATTTT.

The chain combines TRBV2 with TRBJ2-2; TRBD1 might be the D (8 bases). V was cut by 4 bases and J by 5 bases, with 14 bases left in between. The CDR3 has 15 residues. CDR1 SNHLY and CDR2 FYNNEI come from the germline V gene. CDR3 protein: CASSGQGRETGELFF. CDR3 nucleotide sequence: TGTGCCAGCAGTGGACAGGGGAGGGAGACCGGGGAGCTGTTTTTT.